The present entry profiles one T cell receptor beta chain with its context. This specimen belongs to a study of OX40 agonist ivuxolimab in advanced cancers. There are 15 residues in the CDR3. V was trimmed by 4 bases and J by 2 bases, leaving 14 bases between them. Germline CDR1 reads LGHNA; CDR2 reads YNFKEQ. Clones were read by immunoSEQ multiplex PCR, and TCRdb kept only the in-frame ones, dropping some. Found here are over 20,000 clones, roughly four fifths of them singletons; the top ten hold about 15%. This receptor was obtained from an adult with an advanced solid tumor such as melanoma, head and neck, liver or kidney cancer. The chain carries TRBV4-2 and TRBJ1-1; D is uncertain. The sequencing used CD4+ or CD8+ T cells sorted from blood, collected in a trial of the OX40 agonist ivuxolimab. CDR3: CASSRDGEVNTEAFF. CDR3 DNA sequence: TGTGCCAGCAGCCGAGATGGGGAGGTAAACACTGAAGCTTTCTTT.